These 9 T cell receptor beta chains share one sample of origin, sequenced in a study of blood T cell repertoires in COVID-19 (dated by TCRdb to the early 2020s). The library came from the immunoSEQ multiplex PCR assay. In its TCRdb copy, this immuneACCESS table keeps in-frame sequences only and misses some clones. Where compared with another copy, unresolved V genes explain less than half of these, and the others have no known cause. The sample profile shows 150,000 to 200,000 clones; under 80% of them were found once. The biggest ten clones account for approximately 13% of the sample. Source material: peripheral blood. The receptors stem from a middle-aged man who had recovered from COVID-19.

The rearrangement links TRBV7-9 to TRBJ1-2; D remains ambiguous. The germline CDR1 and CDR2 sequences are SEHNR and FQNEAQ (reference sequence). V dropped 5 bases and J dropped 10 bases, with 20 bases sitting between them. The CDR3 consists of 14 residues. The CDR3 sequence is CASSPAGVSFHYTF. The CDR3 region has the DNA TGTGCCAGCAGCCCGGCCGGGGTATCCTTTCACTACACCTTC.

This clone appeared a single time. The CDR3 is CASSETGIWSGNTIYF. The CDR3 DNA reads as TGTGCCAGTAGCGAGACCGGGATATGGTCTGGAAACACCATATATTTT. V gene TRBV19 combines with J gene TRBJ1-3; no definite D call. The CDR3 has 16 residues. Germline loops: CDR1 LNHDA, CDR2 SQIVND (reference sequence). Trimming shortened V by 6 bases and J by 1 base, and 16 bases separated the two germline ends.

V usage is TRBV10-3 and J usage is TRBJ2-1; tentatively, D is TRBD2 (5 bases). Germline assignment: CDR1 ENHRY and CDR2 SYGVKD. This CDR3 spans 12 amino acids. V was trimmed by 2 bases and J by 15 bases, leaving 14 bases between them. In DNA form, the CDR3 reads TGTGCCATCAGTGAGCTAGCCGCTATAAGGTTCTTC. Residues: CAISELAAIRFF.

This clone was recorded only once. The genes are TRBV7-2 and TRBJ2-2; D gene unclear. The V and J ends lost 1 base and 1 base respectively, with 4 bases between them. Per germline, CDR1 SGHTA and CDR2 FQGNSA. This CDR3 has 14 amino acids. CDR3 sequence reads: CASSLDGNTGELFF. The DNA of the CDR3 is TGTGCCAGCAGCTTAGACGGGAACACCGGGGAGCTGTTTTTT. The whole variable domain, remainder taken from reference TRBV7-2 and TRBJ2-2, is GAGVSQSPSNKVTEKGKDVELRCDPISGHTALYWYRQSLGQGLEFLIYFQGNSAPDKSGLPSDRFSAERTGGSVSTLTIQRTQQEDSAVYLCASSLDGNTGELFFGEGSRLTVL.

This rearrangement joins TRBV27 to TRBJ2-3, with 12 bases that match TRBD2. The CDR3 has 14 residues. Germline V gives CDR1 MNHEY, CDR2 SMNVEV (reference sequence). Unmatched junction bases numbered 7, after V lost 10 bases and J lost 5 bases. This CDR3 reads CAIRTSGTGDTQYF. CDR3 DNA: TGTGCCATCCGGACTAGCGGGACGGGAGATACGCAGTATTTT.

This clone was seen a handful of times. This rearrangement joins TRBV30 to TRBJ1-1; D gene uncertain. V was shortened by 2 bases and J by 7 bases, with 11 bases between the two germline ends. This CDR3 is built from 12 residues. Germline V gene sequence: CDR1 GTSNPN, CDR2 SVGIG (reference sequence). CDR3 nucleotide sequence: TGTGCCTGGAGTACAGATTATATTGAAGCTTTCTTT. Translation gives CAWSTDYIEAFF.

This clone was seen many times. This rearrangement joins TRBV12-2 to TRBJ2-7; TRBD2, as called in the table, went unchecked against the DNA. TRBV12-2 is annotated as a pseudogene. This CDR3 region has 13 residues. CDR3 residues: CASPLRGQNWGRF. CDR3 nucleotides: TGTGCAAGTCCCCTAAGAGGGCAAAATTGGGGTAGGTTC.

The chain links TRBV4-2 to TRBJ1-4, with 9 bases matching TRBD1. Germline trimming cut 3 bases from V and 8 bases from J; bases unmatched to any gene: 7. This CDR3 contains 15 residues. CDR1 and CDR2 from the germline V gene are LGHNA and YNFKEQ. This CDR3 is CASSQGDRDGEKLFF. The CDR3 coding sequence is TGTGCCAGCAGCCAGGGGGACAGGGATGGCGAAAAACTGTTTTTT.

CDR3 sequence: CASTADWGGTEAFF. Written as DNA, the CDR3 is TGTGCCAGCACTGCGGACTGGGGGGGCACTGAAGCTTTCTTT. The chain employs TRBV6-5 and TRBJ1-1, with a weak D call TRBD1 (5 bases). The germline V and J ends were trimmed by 7 bases and 4 bases, with 16 bases remaining between them. Per the germline V gene, CDR1 is MNHEY and CDR2 is SVGAGI. This CDR3 has 14 amino acids.